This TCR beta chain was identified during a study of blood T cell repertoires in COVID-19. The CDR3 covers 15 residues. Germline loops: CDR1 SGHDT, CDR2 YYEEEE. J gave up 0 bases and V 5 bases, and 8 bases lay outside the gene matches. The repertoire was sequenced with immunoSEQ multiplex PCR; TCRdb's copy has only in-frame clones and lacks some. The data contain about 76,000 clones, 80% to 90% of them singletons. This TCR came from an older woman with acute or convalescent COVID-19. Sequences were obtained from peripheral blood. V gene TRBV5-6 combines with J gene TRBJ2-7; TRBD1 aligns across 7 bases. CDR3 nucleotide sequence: TGTGCCAGCAGAGAAACCGGGACAGTCTCCTACGAGCAGTACGTC. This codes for CASRETGTVSYEQYV.